One sample yielded the 14 T cell receptor beta chains listed below, sequenced in a study of follicular helper T cells after annual influenza vaccination. Described time point: 2014-2015 season, pre-vaccination. Clones were read by immunoSEQ multiplex PCR, and TCRdb kept only the in-frame ones, dropping some. The data hold 28,000 or so clones, with approximately 80% observed a single time. This material consisted of CXCR5+ CD38- circulating T follicular helper cells from blood, taken on the day of influenza vaccination. Noted subset: circulating Tfh, non-naive CD4+CXCR5+PD-1+ (ICOS+CD38+ or ICOS-CD38-). The receptors shown here come from an adult who received the influenza vaccine.

The rearrangement joins TRBV19 to TRBJ1-5, with D possibly being TRBD1 (5 bases). The V gene's germline CDR1 is LNHDA and CDR2 SQIVND (reference sequence). The CDR3 has 14 residues. V gave up 8 bases and J gave up 0 bases, with 11 bases separating them. This CDR3 reads CASGGGNSNQPQHF. The CDR3 nucleotides are TGTGCCAGTGGGGGAGGCAATAGCAATCAGCCCCAGCATTTT.

The rearrangement uses TRBV11-3 and TRBJ2-7; D gene ambiguous. The CDR3 has 12 amino acids. Germline lookup yields CDR1 SGHNT and CDR2 YENEEA. The V gene lost 5 bases and the J gene lost 6 bases, with 11 bases spanning the gap. The CDR3 here is CASSPSTGEQYF. The DNA for the CDR3 is TGTGCCAGCAGCCCTTCAACGGGCGAGCAGTACTTC.

The chain is built from TRBV29-1 and TRBJ2-3; D gene unclear. The CDR3 has 14 amino acids. The V end was cut by 6 bases, the J end by 3 bases, with 16 bases between. Germline CDR1 SQVTM, CDR2 ANQGSEA. CDR3 DNA: TGCAGCGTCATCCCCTTTCTGCGGACAGATACGCAGTATTTT. Translated, it gives CSVIPFLRTDTQYF.

The V and J genes are TRBV7-9 and TRBJ1-4; no reliable D call. In germline, CDR1 is SEHNR, CDR2 FQNEAQ (reference sequence). Deletions cut 1 base from V and 2 bases from J, with 5 bases between. The CDR3 length is 14 residues. For the CDR3, the DNA is TGTGCCAGCAGCTTAGGAGTTACTAATGAAAAACTGTTTTTT. It specifies CASSLGVTNEKLFF. Complete variable domain (other parts from reference TRBV7-9 and TRBJ1-4): DTGVSQNPRHKITKRGQNVTFRCDPISEHNRLYWYRQTLGQGPEFLTYFQNEAQLEKSRLLSDRFSAERPKGSFSTLEIQRTEQGDSAMYLCASSLGVTNEKLFFGSGTQLSVL.

CDR3 nucleotides: TGTGCCAGCAGCTCGACAGAAGAAGAGACCCAGTACTTC. This sequence encodes CASSSTEEETQYF. The rearrangement joins TRBV7-9 to TRBJ2-5, with D perhaps TRBD1 (5 bases). The germline V gene encodes CDR1 SEHNR and CDR2 FQNEAQ (reference sequence). This CDR3 spans 13 amino acids. Deletions cut 4 bases from V and 3 bases from J, with 9 bases between.

The chain joins TRBV28 to TRBJ2-1, with TRBD1 identical over 7 bases. V trimming: 5 bases; J trimming: 4 bases; junction bases outside the gene matches: 11. This CDR3 has 16 amino acids. Germline loops: CDR1 MDHEN, CDR2 SYDVKM. Here the CDR3 reads CASSTIDREAYNEQFF. The DNA for the CDR3 is TGTGCCAGCAGTACGATAGACAGGGAAGCTTACAATGAGCAGTTCTTC.

This clone was detected a few times. The rearrangement links TRBV28 to TRBJ2-4, with D tentatively TRBD1 (5 bases). The germline V gene encodes CDR1 MDHEN and CDR2 SYDVKM. CDR3 length equals 14 residues. Trimming took 6 bases from V and 2 from J, leaving 11 bases between them. In DNA, the CDR3 is TGTGCCAGCAGGCCCCCAGGGTCCAAAAACATTCAGTACTTC. Translated: CASRPPGSKNIQYF.

In its sample, this clone was seen once. The CDR3 DNA follows: TGTGCCAGCAGTCGGACTAGCGGGGCTGTAGAAAATGAGCAGTTCTTC. Protein sequence: CASSRTSGAVENEQFF. The genes are TRBV7-2 and TRBJ2-1, with 12 bases fitting TRBD2. Trimming at V came to 6 bases and at J to 7 bases, leaving 10 bases not matched to a gene. The CDR3 covers 16 residues. CDR1 and CDR2 (germline): SGHTA, FQGNSA.

The V call is TRBV7-2, the J call TRBJ2-5; 7 bases are a match to TRBD1. The V gene end was trimmed by 4 bases and the J gene end by 5 bases; junction bases not matched to a gene: 10. The CDR3 extends over 15 amino acids. Germline-derived CDR1 and CDR2 are SGHTA and FQGNSA. The CDR3 DNA follows: TGTGCCAGCAGCTCCCGACCGACAGGGTGGGAGACCCAGTACTTC. This gives the protein CASSSRPTGWETQYF.

DNA of the CDR3: TGCGCCAGCAGTAACGCACAAAGTCGGGCCAACGTCCTGACTTTC. It encodes CASSNAQSRANVLTF. V usage is TRBV10-1 and J usage is TRBJ2-6; no firm D call. Germline lookup yields CDR1 WNHNN and CDR2 SYGVQD (reference sequence). V dropped 5 bases and J dropped 5 bases, with 13 bases sitting between them. The CDR3 loop spans 15 amino acids.

V gene TRBV9 combines with J gene TRBJ1-4, with 9 positions matching TRBD1. The CDR3 consists of 16 residues. Germline trimming cut 3 bases from V and 4 bases from J; bases unmatched to any gene: 7. Germline loops: CDR1 SGDLS, CDR2 YYNGEE. CDR3: CASSGTGTGLNEKLFF. As DNA, the CDR3 is TGTGCCAGCAGCGGGACGGGGACAGGGCTTAATGAAAAACTGTTTTTT.

The genes are TRBV19 and TRBJ1-1, with D tentatively TRBD1 (6 bases). Between the trimmed V and J ends, which lost 7 bases and 1 base, there was a span of 7 bases. Germline loops: CDR1 LNHDA, CDR2 SQIVND (reference sequence). The CDR3 sequence is 12 residues long. CDR3 region: CASMDRNTEAFF. In DNA, the CDR3 is TGTGCCAGTATGGACAGGAACACTGAAGCTTTCTTT.

The CDR3 DNA reads as TGTGCCATCAGCCTCATGGTAGGGGCTAACTATGGCTACACCTTC. Its translation is CAISLMVGANYGYTF. This chain links TRBV10-3 with TRBJ1-2, with D possibly TRBD1 on 5 matching bases. The ends were cut back, 6 bases at V and 0 bases at J, with 14 bases in the middle. Germline CDR1 reads ENHRY; CDR2 reads SYGVKD. The CDR3 has 15 amino acids.

V and J are TRBV19 and TRBJ2-3, with TRBD2 identical over 8 bases. The CDR3 length is 14 residues. Per the germline V gene, CDR1 is LNHDA and CDR2 is SQIVND (reference sequence). The junction had 5 bases not matched to a gene; V was cut back by 4 bases and J by 5 bases. The CDR3 loop is CASSTGGTGDTQYF. CDR3 coding DNA: TGTGCCAGTAGTACGGGAGGGACGGGAGATACGCAGTATTTT.